The rows below give T cell receptor beta chains drawn from one sample of a study of T cells in Graves' hyperthyroidism and ophthalmopathy. MiXCR, applied by TCRdb to the multiplex PCR reads, yields one record per CDR3 protein. The sample contains fewer than 400,000 distinct CDR3 sequences, 16% of which appear only once. The sequenced sample was blood. The receptors shown here come from a man in his thirties or forties with Graves' hyperthyroidism. The CDR3 runs from the conserved cysteine through the conserved F or W. Fields, in order: D gene, CDR3 length, clone size, J gene, V gene, CDR3 protein, CDR3 DNA. A D gene is named only where the DNA matches it firmly. Clone size, where shown, is once, few, many, or a class for clones that have expanded.

- 15 many TRBJ2-3 TRBV11-2 CASSAGERSTDTQYF TGTGCCAGCAGCGCCGGTGAAAGGAGCACAGATACGCAGTATTTT
TRBD1 16 - TRBJ2-7 TRBV4-1 CASSQGRGQGNYEQYF TGCGCCAGCAGCCAAGGCCGGGGACAGGGTAACTACGAGCAGTACTTC
- 14 many TRBJ1-2 TRBV7-2 CASSLSPTPYGYTF TGTGCCAGCAGCCTCTCTCCCACCCCCTATGGCTACACCTTC
- 14 many TRBJ1-1 TRBV12-3/TRBV12-4 CASSFVWGQGATFF -
- 15 many TRBJ2-2 TRBV11-2 CASSPVLRETGELFF TGTGCCAGCAGCCCCGTTCTCCGAGAGACCGGGGAGCTGTTTTTT
- 14 few TRBJ2-7 TRBV10-2 CASSEWTYWDEQYF TGCGCCAGCAGTGAGTGGACCTACTGGGACGAGCAGTACTTC
- 15 few TRBJ1-5 TRBV7-2 CASSPRRAGNQPQHF TGTGCCAGCAGCCCCCGGCGGGCAGGGAATCAGCCCCAGCATTTT
TRBD2 17 few TRBJ2-1 TRBV7-8 CASSFTFGTSTYNEQFF TGTGCCAGCAGCTTCACCTTTGGGACTAGTACCTACAATGAGCAGTTCTTC
TRBD1 15 many TRBJ2-7 TRBV28 CASSRTGVLSYEQYF TGTGCCAGCAGTCGGACAGGGGTCCTCTCCTACGAGCAGTACTTC
- 11 - TRBJ1-1 TRBV12-3/TRBV12-4 CASRSGTGTFF TGTGCCAGCAGGTCCGGGACCGGGACTTTCTTT
- 14 few TRBJ2-5 TRBV5-8 CASSFVQTQETQYF TGTGCCAGCAGCTTTGTCCAAACACAAGAGACCCAGTACTTC
- 15 few TRBJ2-2 TRBV18 CASSPITGRTGELFF TGTGCCAGCTCACCGATAACAGGAAGAACCGGGGAGCTGTTTTTT
- 16 few TRBJ2-7 TRBV7-9 CASRRGEAGSFSEQYF TGTGCCAGCAGAAGGGGGGAAGCGGGATCATTCTCCGAGCAGTACTTC
- 17 many TRBJ1-6 TRBV27 CASRPSAGIQSNSPLHF TGTGCCAGCAGACCATCAGCCGGGATCCAATCTAATTCACCCCTCCACTTT
- 16 few TRBJ2-2 TRBV12-3/TRBV12-4 CASIGGQRANTGELFF TGTGCCAGCATCGGGGGGCAGCGCGCGAACACCGGGGAGCTGTTTTTT
- 16 many TRBJ2-1 TRBV10-3 CAISESGFKSHNEQFF TGTGCCATCAGTGAGTCGGGTTTTAAATCCCACAATGAGCAGTTCTTC
- 14 - TRBJ1-2 TRBV9 CASSVGPLNYGYTF TGTGCCAGCAGCGTCGGTCCACTGAACTATGGCTACACCTTC
- 14 many TRBJ2-3 TRBV20-1 CSARRPSYTDTQYF TGCAGTGCTAGGCGACCGTCCTACACAGATACGCAGTATTTT
- 14 many TRBJ2-4 TRBV5-1 CASSQGGSENIQYF TGCGCCAGCAGCCAAGGAGGGAGCGAAAACATTCAGTACTTC
- 14 many TRBJ2-7 TRBV9 CASSVGWGAYEQYF TGTGCCAGCAGCGTAGGGTGGGGGGCCTACGAGCAGTACTTC
- 14 many TRBJ2-7 TRBV7-9 CASSRRERANEQYF TGTGCCAGCAGCCGGAGGGAGAGGGCTAACGAGCAGTACTTC
TRBD2 16 - TRBJ2-5 TRBV12-3/TRBV12-4 CASSPGGGGEQETQYF TGTGCCAGCAGTCCGGGGGGGGGGGGGGAACAAGAGACCCAGTACTTC
- 15 many TRBJ1-2 TRBV10-1 CASSESDFWDYGYTF TGCGCCAGCAGTGAGTCCGACTTTTGGGACTATGGCTACACCTTC
- 15 many TRBJ1-1 TRBV11-2 CASSLRGGPDTEAFF TGTGCCAGCAGCTTAAGAGGAGGTCCAGACACTGAAGCTTTCTTT
TRBD1 15 - TRBJ2-5 TRBV12-3/TRBV12-4 CASSFTGQGRETQYF TGTGCCAGCAGTTTCACGGGACAGGGAAGGGAGACCCAGTACTTC
- 17 many TRBJ1-5 TRBV7-9 CASSLFLGDWSNQPQHF TGTGCCAGCAGCCTATTCCTCGGGGATTGGAGCAATCAGCCCCAGCATTTT
- 13 - TRBJ2-2 TRBV5-1 CASSSGASGELFF TGCGCCAGCAGCTCCGGGGCGTCTGGGGAGCTGTTTTTT
- 14 few TRBJ2-3 TRBV6-2/TRBV6-3 CASSLADRADTQYF TGTGCCAGCAGTTTGGCAGATCGGGCAGATACGCAGTATTTT
TRBD2 16 - TRBJ2-1 TRBV5-4 CASSLEGSGIYNEQFF TGTGCCAGCAGCTTGGAGGGTAGCGGGATTTACAATGAGCAGTTCTTC
- 17 many TRBJ2-1 TRBV11-2 CASTIQPTRGGYNEQFF TGTGCCAGCACCATTCAGCCCACCCGTGGGGGATACAATGAGCAGTTCTTC
TRBD2 15 few TRBJ2-1 TRBV5-4 CASSFRGRASDEQFF TGTGCCAGCAGCTTCCGCGGGAGGGCCTCAGATGAGCAGTTCTTC
- 15 few TRBJ2-3 TRBV7-8 CASSLAAWGTDTQYF TGTGCCAGCAGCTTAGCGGCCTGGGGCACAGATACGCAGTATTTT
- 14 few TRBJ1-2 TRBV28 CASRPHRDNYGYTF TGTGCCAGCAGACCCCACAGGGATAACTATGGCTACACCTTC
TRBD2 16 - TRBJ2-3 TRBV11-2 CASSPRTSGYTDTQYF TGTGCCAGCAGCCCGAGGACTAGCGGATATACAGATACGCAGTATTTT
TRBD2 13 many TRBJ2-1 TRBV12-3/TRBV12-4 CANLTSGMDEQFF TGTGCCAACCTAACTAGCGGGATGGATGAGCAGTTCTTC
- 14 many TRBJ1-1 TRBV9 CASSVTGMNTEAFF TGTGCCAGCAGCGTAACAGGCATGAACACTGAAGCTTTCTTT
- 17 many TRBJ2-5 TRBV7-3 CASSLPRHGTYQETQYF TGTGCCAGCAGCTTGCCCCGACACGGGACGTACCAAGAGACCCAGTACTTC
- 13 few TRBJ2-1 TRBV27 CASSSGNNNEQFF TGTGCCAGCAGCTCCGGGAATAACAATGAGCAGTTCTTC
- 15 many TRBJ1-2 TRBV5-1 CASSLDAGRNAGYTF TGCGCCAGCAGCTTGGATGCAGGGCGAAATGCGGGCTACACCTTC
- 10 many TRBJ2-3 TRBV2 CASKADTQYF TGTGCCAGCAAGGCAGATACGCAGTATTTT
- 15 - TRBJ2-7 TRBV25-1 CASSEYGGRFSEQYF TGTGCCAGCAGTGAATATGGGGGGCGCTTCTCCGAGCAGTACTTC
- 11 many TRBJ2-7 TRBV3-1 CASSQWGEQYF TGTGCCAGCAGCCAATGGGGCGAGCAGTACTTC
TRBD2 13 many TRBJ2-7 TRBV20-1 CSAGPSGRYEQYF TGCAGCGCTGGCCCGAGCGGGAGATACGAGCAGTACTTC
TRBD1 11 many TRBJ2-1 TRBV30 CAWDRAREQFF TGTGCCTGGGACAGGGCTCGTGAGCAGTTCTTC
- 14 many TRBJ2-7 TRBV20-1 CSAKKGGNVNEQYF TGCAGTGCTAAGAAGGGGGGTAACGTGAACGAGCAGTACTTC
- 12 few TRBJ1-6 TRBV5-1 CASSLSDGPLHF TGCGCCAGCAGCTTGTCCGATGGACCCCTCCACTTT
- 15 many TRBJ2-5 TRBV5-1 CASSLEAEGLGTQYF TGCGCCAGCAGCTTGGAGGCAGAAGGGCTAGGGACCCAGTACTTC
- 14 - TRBJ1-4 TRBV5-1 CASSPTSTNEKLFF TGCGCCAGCAGCCCTACCTCAACTAATGAAAAACTGTTTTTT
- 15 - TRBJ2-7 TRBV7-8 CASSLEVGTAYEQYF TGTGCCAGCAGCTTGGAGGTTGGGACCGCCTACGAGCAGTACTTC
- 15 many TRBJ1-1 TRBV12-3/TRBV12-4 CASSRRGGRWTEAFF TGTGCCAGCAGCCGGCGTGGGGGGAGGTGGACTGAAGCTTTCTTT